Presented here are 31 T cell receptor beta chains from one specimen sequenced in a study of metastatic and nonmetastatic thyroid tumors (dated by TCRdb to 2020 to 2022). Before undergoing thyroid surgery, none of the patients had been given any kind of treatment. Libraries were constructed by PCR. The data were produced on an Illumina HiSeq 4000. The public reads were quality trimmed at Q25 with fastp and then assembled into clones with MiXCR by TCRdb, keeping productive beta chains. The sample table shows 30,000 or so clones, and 29% are seen once. The top ten hold almost 8% of the sample. What was sequenced was blood. The receptor set was obtained from a female donor with papillary thyroid cancer or a benign thyroid nodule (not recorded which). Some clones in this sample may be carry-over from other donors' samples.

This clone was recorded a few times. The V call is TRBV18, the J call TRBJ2-7; D gene uncertain. Germline values: CDR1 KGHSH, CDR2 LQKENI. V was trimmed by 4 bases and J by 4 bases, leaving 5 bases between them. CDR3 length: 11 amino acids. The CDR3 protein is CASSLGYEQYF. The DNA of the CDR3 is TGTGCCAGCTCACTCGGTTACGAGCAGTACTTC.

By sample fraction, this clone is medium-sized (0.01 to 0.1%). The rearrangement uses TRBV6-1 and TRBJ2-7; D unclear. The V and J ends lost 6 bases and 3 bases respectively, with 9 bases between them. The CDR3 covers 12 residues. The germline CDR1 and CDR2 sequences are MNHNS and SASEGT. The CDR3 sequence: CASSPPSYEQYF. The CDR3 DNA reads as TGTGCCAGCAGCCCCCCCAGCTACGAGCAGTACTTC.

This clone was seen repeatedly, ten times or more. The chain employs TRBV20-1 and TRBJ1-1; 8 positions match TRBD1. V was pared by 7 bases and J by 8 bases, with 18 bases of the junction left unmatched. Germline V gene sequence: CDR1 DFQATT, CDR2 SNEGSKA (reference sequence). There are 15 residues in the CDR3. Here the CDR3 DNA reads TGCAGTGTCCCTGCACGCAGGTCCAGGGACAGGGAAGCTTTCTTT. Protein sequence: CSVPARRSRDREAFF.

This clone was seen many times. The chain is built from TRBV7-3 and TRBJ2-1; no firm D call. The CDR3 covers 15 residues. V lost 2 bases and J lost 1, with 9 bases in between. Germline V lookup: CDR1 SGHTA, CDR2 FQGTGA. The DNA of the CDR3 is TGTGCCAGCAGCTTATCTGTGGATTCCTACAATGAGCAGTTCTTC. Residues: CASSLSVDSYNEQFF.

This clone was counted many times. This chain links TRBV6-2 or TRBV6-3 with TRBJ2-1; D gene uncertain. Germline V gives CDR1 MNHEY, CDR2 SVGEGT. This CDR3 has 13 amino acids. With 7 bases removed from V and 4 bases from J, the gap between germline ends came to 11 bases. The CDR3 region is CASKDWEYNEQFF. As DNA, the CDR3 is TGTGCCAGCAAGGATTGGGAATACAATGAGCAGTTCTTC.

The sample holds a few counts of this clone. This clone may be a read error of a much larger clone one base away. The CDR3, as DNA: TGTGCCAGCAGCCCATCAGGCGGGTACGACAGCAGGTACTTC. It codes for CASSPSGGYDSRYF. V usage is TRBV6-2 or TRBV6-3 and J usage is TRBJ2-7; D may correspond to TRBD1 or TRBD2 (5 bases each). Trimming cost V 6 bases and J 12 bases, with 24 bases left between them. CDR3 length: 14 residues. Germline lookup yields CDR1 MNHEY and CDR2 SVGEGT.

The table lists this clone with a few counts. CDR3 DNA: TGTGCCAGTAGACAACCCGTGGGGGCCCGAGGTACGCAGTATTTT. The encoded protein is CASRQPVGARGTQYF. The gene calls are TRBV19 and TRBJ2-3; tentative D call: TRBD1 (6 bases). The CDR3 has 15 amino acids. Germline V gives CDR1 LNHDA, CDR2 SQIVND (reference sequence). V dropped 6 bases and J dropped 8 bases, with 21 bases sitting between them.

V is TRBV29-1 and J is TRBJ2-3; the D gene could be TRBD1 or TRBD2 (5 bases each). Germline V lookup: CDR1 SQVTM, CDR2 ANQGSEA. The CDR3 length is 16 residues. V was cut by 4 bases and J by 1 base, with 18 bases left in between. The CDR3 loop reads CSVAVLSGQGTDTQYF. The CDR3 DNA sequence: TGCAGCGTTGCAGTTTTGTCGGGGCAGGGCACAGATACGCAGTATTTT.

Relative to its sample, this clone is medium-sized (0.01 to 0.1%). This chain connects TRBV7-3 to TRBJ2-7; no clear D gene. The CDR3 is 11 residues long. Trimming cost V 4 bases and J 2 bases, with 3 bases left between them. Germline CDR1 reads SGHTA; CDR2 reads FQGTGA. The CDR3 spells CASSSPYEQYF. The CDR3 DNA sequence: TGTGCCAGCAGCTCCCCCTACGAGCAGTACTTC.

As concerns this clone: The missing conserved phenylalanine or tryptophan at the end of this CDR3 makes a read error likely. The genes are TRBV4-1 and TRBJ1-6; no clear D gene. Germline V lookup: CDR1 MGHRA, CDR2 YSYEKL. The CDR3 is 12 residues long. V lost 3 bases and J lost 5, with 2 bases in between. The CDR3 sequence is CASSQNNSPLHL. CDR3 nucleotide sequence: TGCGCCAGCAGCCAGAATAATTCACCCCTCCACCTT.

This clone was picked up a small number of times. The CDR3 DNA reads TGTGCCAGCAGTGGACGCCGTGACACCAATGAGCAGTTCTTC. Its protein is CASSGRRDTNEQFF. This chain connects TRBV6-1 to TRBJ2-1; D is unclear. V was trimmed by 4 bases and J by 6 bases, leaving 13 bases between them. Germline CDR1 is MNHNS and CDR2 is SASEGT. CDR3 length equals 14 residues.

The chain links TRBV4-1 to TRBJ2-2; 7 bases map to TRBD1. There are 16 residues in the CDR3. Germline V gene data show CDR1 as MGHRA and CDR2 as YSYEKL. J was trimmed by 1 base and V by 4 bases; bases with no gene match: 6. The chain's CDR3 is CASSLPRDRNTGELFF. CDR3 DNA: TGCGCCAGCAGCCTCCCCCGGGACAGGAACACCGGGGAGCTGTTTTTT.

This clone was counted ten times or more. Here the CDR3 DNA reads TGTGCCAGCTCACCTCGACAGGGGAGTAACACCGGGGAGCTGTTTTTT. Protein sequence: CASSPRQGSNTGELFF. The gene calls are TRBV18 and TRBJ2-2, with TRBD1 identical over 8 bases. The CDR3 covers 16 residues. J gave up 2 bases and V 3 bases, and 5 bases lay outside the gene matches. CDR1 is KGHSH and CDR2 is LQKENI in the germline V gene.

This clone is medium-sized. V and J are TRBV28 and TRBJ1-1, with a weak D call TRBD1 (6 bases). V dropped 2 bases and J dropped 7 bases, with 14 bases sitting between them. CDR1 is MDHEN, CDR2 SYDVKM, per germline. The CDR3 totals 14 residues. CDR3 region: CASSLETGGFEAFF. The DNA for the CDR3 is TGTGCCAGCAGTTTAGAGACAGGAGGATTTGAAGCTTTCTTT.

This clone is labeled medium-sized. This chain links TRBV10-1 with TRBJ2-1; 11 bases agree with TRBD2. Per the germline V gene, CDR1 is WNHNN and CDR2 is SYGVQD (reference sequence). This CDR3 region has 16 residues. J gave up 1 base and V 3 bases, and 2 bases lay outside the gene matches. The CDR3 sequence: CASSEPSGRSYNEQFF. The CDR3 coding sequence is TGCGCCAGCAGTGAACCTAGCGGGAGGTCCTACAATGAGCAGTTCTTC.

The chain joins TRBV20-1 to TRBJ2-7; a possible D gene is TRBD1 (5 bases). Deletions cut 3 bases from V and 5 bases from J, with 11 bases between. Germline-derived CDR1 and CDR2 are DFQATT and SNEGSKA (reference sequence). CDR3 length: 12 residues. CDR3: CSASAGIDEQYF. CDR3 bases: TGCAGTGCTAGTGCAGGGATCGACGAGCAGTACTTC.

Within the sample, this clone is medium-sized. The chain couples TRBV6-1 to TRBJ1-2; a possible D gene is TRBD1 (5 bases). CDR1 is MNHNS, CDR2 SASEGT, per germline. V shed 6 bases and J shed 3 bases, with 20 bases lying between them. The CDR3 covers 16 residues. For the CDR3, the DNA is TGTGCCAGCAGCTTTAATCAACGGGGCAGGGACTATGGCTACACCTTC. Translated, it gives CASSFNQRGRDYGYTF.

In this sample, this clone turned up a few times. V is TRBV10-2 and J is TRBJ2-3; TRBD2 is a possible D gene (6 bases). In germline, CDR1 is WSHSY, CDR2 SAAADI. The CDR3 totals 14 residues. Trimming took off 5 bases at V and 5 bases at J, with 14 bases between the two ends. CDR3 protein: CASSKRESVDTQYF. The CDR3 DNA follows: TGCGCCAGCAGTAAACGGGAGTCGGTAGATACGCAGTATTTT.

The chain joins TRBV4-2 to TRBJ1-6; D gene ambiguous. Germline values: CDR1 LGHNA, CDR2 YNFKEQ. There are 15 residues in the CDR3. V lost 7 bases to trimming and J lost 10 bases, with 20 bases between them. CDR3 bases: TGTGCCAGCACTGGGATTGCGTCTGAAAACTCACCCCTCCACTTT. Its protein product is CASTGIASENSPLHF.

In this sample, this clone turned up a few times. The V call is TRBV20-1, the J call TRBJ2-2; 8 bases are shared with TRBD1. Losses at the gene ends were 5 bases for V and 3 bases for J; bases not matched to a gene: 11. The CDR3 length is 16 residues. In germline, CDR1 is DFQATT, CDR2 SNEGSKA (reference sequence). CDR3 nucleotide sequence: TGCAGTGCTCCTAGCACCGGGACAGGTTACACCGGGGAGCTGTTTTTT. Translation gives CSAPSTGTGYTGELFF.

This clone was seen many times. It may be a read error: a sequence one base away is much more abundant. The V call is TRBV10-3, the J call TRBJ2-2; D unclear. Germline CDR1 is ENHRY and CDR2 is SYGVKD. The CDR3 has 14 residues. The germline V and J ends were trimmed by 2 bases and 0 bases, with 4 bases remaining between them. The CDR3 coding sequence is TGTGCCATCAGTGAGGCAGCGAACACCGGGGAGCTGTTTTTT. Protein product: CAISEAANTGELFF.

The count of this clone is one. The chain carries TRBV5-1 and TRBJ2-3; D may be TRBD2 (5 bases). CDR1 and CDR2 (germline): SGHRS, YFSETQ. V was pared by 0 bases and J by 2 bases, with 10 bases between. This CDR3 is 15 amino acids long. CDR3 nucleotides: TGCGCCAGCAGCTTGGCACTAGAAGTCACAGATACGCAGTATTTT. It is translated as CASSLALEVTDTQYF.

This clone was seen repeatedly, ten times or more. The sample holds other DNA sequences that translate to the same CDR3. The V and J genes are TRBV11-1 and TRBJ2-7; the D call may be TRBD1 or TRBD2 (5 bases each). V lost 5 bases to trimming and J lost 5 bases, with 22 bases between them. The CDR3 length is 16 residues. Looked up from germline, CDR1 is SGHAT and CDR2 is FQDESV (reference sequence). CDR3 in DNA: TGTGCCAGCAGCCTGGGGGTCTGGACGGAGGACCACGAGCAGTACTTC. This sequence encodes CASSLGVWTEDHEQYF. Drawing the rest from reference TRBV11-1 and TRBJ2-7, the complete variable domain is EAEVAQSPRYKITEKSQAVAFWCDPISGHATLYWYRQILGQGPELLVQFQDESVVDDSQLPKDRFSAERLKGVDSTLKIQPAELGDSAMYLCASSLGVWTEDHEQYFGPGTRLTVT.

This clone is medium-sized (0.01 to 0.1%). The rearrangement uses TRBV6-1 and TRBJ2-2; a possible D gene is TRBD1 (6 bases). This CDR3 spans 16 amino acids. The germline gives CDR1 MNHNS, CDR2 SASEGT. The V and J ends lost 5 bases and 4 bases respectively, with 17 bases between them. CDR3 loop: CASSSHRARGTGELFF. In nucleotides, the CDR3 is TGTGCCAGCAGTTCCCACAGGGCCCGGGGCACCGGGGAGCTGTTTTTT.

This clone came up many times. This chain uses TRBV30 with TRBJ2-2; D might be TRBD1 (5 bases). The CDR3 covers 14 residues. From germline, CDR1 is GTSNPN and CDR2 SVGIG (reference sequence). V shed 5 bases and J shed 3 bases, with 13 bases lying between them. CDR3 in DNA: TGTGCCTGGCAAAAACAGGCATACACCGGGGAGCTGTTTTTT. Encoded protein: CAWQKQAYTGELFF.

Regarding this clone: A read error may produce the germline difference seen at one junction end. This chain connects TRBV3-1 to TRBJ2-7; D is unclear. Germline assignment: CDR1 LGHDT and CDR2 YNNKEL (reference sequence). The length of the CDR3 is 14 residues. The DNA of the CDR3 is TGTTCCAGCAGCCAAGATTTGGTGGCGTGGAAGCAGTACTTC. Its protein is CSSSQDLVAWKQYF.

At least ten counts were recorded for this clone. This chain connects TRBV3-1 to TRBJ2-5; 15 bases map to TRBD2. Trimming took 3 bases from V and 5 from J; bases not matched to a gene: 16. Germline CDR1 LGHDT, CDR2 YNNKEL (reference sequence). This CDR3 is 20 amino acids long. The CDR3 loop reads CASSQLFGTSGRSPGETQYF. DNA of the CDR3: TGTGCCAGCAGCCAGCTTTTCGGGACTAGCGGGAGGTCCCCCGGGGAGACCCAGTACTTC.

This rearrangement joins TRBV6-1 to TRBJ2-7; 7 bases line up with TRBD1. CDR1 and CDR2 from the germline V gene are MNHNS and SASEGT. The CDR3 sequence is 14 residues long. The V segment lost 9 bases and the J segment 2 bases; nucleotides outside the gene matches: 10. DNA for the CDR3: TGTGCCAGTAGTCCCCGGGACAGCCCCTACGAGCAGTACTTC. It encodes CASSPRDSPYEQYF.

This clone was seen at least ten times. The V call is TRBV9, the J call TRBJ2-3; TRBD2 aligns across 9 bases. Germline trimming cut 3 bases from V and 4 bases from J; bases unmatched to any gene: 9. Germline V gene lookup returns CDR1 SGDLS and CDR2 YYNGEE. The CDR3 is 16 residues long. The CDR3: CASSDTSGRIADTQYF. In nucleotides, the CDR3 is TGTGCCAGCAGCGATACTAGCGGGCGAATTGCAGATACGCAGTATTTT.

This clone was recorded at least ten times. The V and J genes are TRBV2 and TRBJ2-1; D is perhaps TRBD2 (5 bases). Germline lookup yields CDR1 SNHLY and CDR2 FYNNEI. The ends were cut back, 8 bases at V and 6 bases at J, with 8 bases in the middle. This CDR3 is built from 11 residues. The CDR3 sequence is CASVLVNEQFF. The CDR3 region has the DNA TGTGCCAGCGTACTAGTCAATGAGCAGTTCTTC.

About this clone itself: The junction departs from germline at one end; a sequencing error may be responsible. The V gene is TRBV20-1, the J gene TRBJ2-7; 10 bases map to TRBD1. Germline V gene sequence: CDR1 DFQATT, CDR2 SNEGSKA (reference sequence). This CDR3 is built from 14 residues. This chain's CDR3 is CSAPDRGAAYDQYF. The CDR3 coding sequence is TGCAGTGCTCCGGACAGGGGGGCCGCCTACGATCAGTACTTC.